This note documents a single T cell receptor beta chain sequence. Its antigen is undetermined. V shed 2 bases and J shed 4 bases, with 14 bases lying between them. The CDR3 is made up of 15 amino acids. The germline V gene encodes CDR1 MNHNS and CDR2 SASEGT. The data were obtained in a study of OX40 agonist ivuxolimab in advanced cancers. About the study: Patients treated during dose escalation were battling hepatocellular carcinoma, melanoma, renal cell or head and neck cancer.

Study-wide findings and caveats: Expansion of clones was among the lowest in partial responders at 0.1-3.0 mg/kg. At doses 0.1 to 3.0 mg/kg, CD4+ and CD8+ clones expanded.

Produced via immunoSEQ multiplex PCR; TCRdb's table is partial and in-frame only. The sample yields under 90,000 clones, nearly 90% seen once. The starting material was CD4+ or CD8+ T cells sorted from blood, obtained in a trial of the OX40 agonist ivuxolimab. This clonotype was obtained from an adult with an advanced solid tumor such as melanoma, head and neck, liver or kidney cancer. V is TRBV6-1 and J is TRBJ1-1; D may be TRBD1 (5 bases). CDR3 sequence (DNA): TGTGCCAGCAGTGAAAAGGGCTGGGGGGTCACTGAAGCTTTCTTT. Residues: CASSEKGWGVTEAFF.